Listed here is a single T cell receptor (beta chain). The antigen remains unidentified. With 0 bases removed from V and 0 bases from J, the gap between germline ends came to 9 bases. The CDR3 loop spans 16 amino acids. Per germline, CDR1 ENHRY and CDR2 SYGVKD. These data originate in a study of T cells in Graves' hyperthyroidism and ophthalmopathy. Study in general: Blood from the periphery was taken at initial diagnosis, before any treatment. Notes on the study in general: Ophthalmopathy got predicted by the model a median 6.5 months before its onset. Most clonotypes that expanded in the thyroid above 0.001 also showed up in blood.

The CDR3 regions of TCR beta were amplified from RNA transcripts. In the first-round RT-PCR of the TCR CDR3, the HTBI primer set was used. TCRdb ran MiXCR on the multiplex PCR reads and lists one entry per CDR3 protein. Of nearly 600,000 distinct CDR3 sequences listed, approximately 15% are singletons. The diagnoses drew upon clinical symptoms, serum thyroxine and TRAb, thyroid ultrasound and orbital computed tomography. The chain is built from TRBV10-3 and TRBJ2-1; D gene unclear. The clonotype comes from a woman aged 25 to 45 with Graves' hyperthyroidism that later progressed to Graves' ophthalmopathy. Material: blood. The DNA of the CDR3 is TGTGCCATCAGTGAGTCGAGCCATTTCTCCTACAATGAGCAGTTCTTC. Amino acids: CAISESSHFSYNEQFF.